This passage covers 26 T cell receptor beta chains from one sample sequenced in a study of cytomegalovirus exposure and HLA in healthy donors. TCRdb's copy holds only in-frame clones and misses some; the assay was immunoSEQ multiplex PCR. Of fewer than 150,000 clones listed, approximately 86% were seen once; the top ten hold around 10%. Sequencing used PBMCs. These receptor sequences come from a man aged 18 to 30 in good health and CMV-seropositive.

Here the CDR3 DNA reads TGTGCCAGCACCCTCTGGCAGATTAGCAATCAGCCCCAGCATTTT. This codes for CASTLWQISNQPQHF. J is TRBJ1-5 and V is TRBV21-1; the table's D call of TRBD1 was not tested on the DNA. TRBV21-1 is a pseudogene. The CDR3 is 15 residues long.

The chain joins TRBV10-2 to TRBJ2-5; 10 bases are a match to TRBD2. Germline V lookup: CDR1 WSHSY, CDR2 SAAADI. This CDR3 is built from 14 residues. V dropped 6 bases and J dropped 4; count of bases not matched to a gene: 5. As DNA, the CDR3 is TGCGCCAGCAGAGACCGGACTAGCGGAGAGACCCAGTACTTC. As protein: CASRDRTSGETQYF.

The rearrangement links TRBV5-6 to TRBJ2-1, with TRBD2 matching 8 bases. The junction had 12 bases not matched to a gene; V was cut back by 4 bases and J by 9 bases. Germline V lookup: CDR1 SGHDT, CDR2 YYEEEE. There are 15 residues in the CDR3. The CDR3, as DNA: TGTGCCAGCAGCACCTTGGGGCGGGAGGCCGGTGAGCAGTTCTTC. Protein sequence: CASSTLGREAGEQFF.

The sample holds a few counts of this clone. This chain links TRBV6-5 with TRBJ1-4; 7 bases are a match to TRBD1. The ends lost 5 bases at V and 4 bases at J; junction bases unmatched: 7. Germline V gives CDR1 MNHEY, CDR2 SVGAGI. The CDR3 contains 15 residues. CDR3 DNA sequence: TGTGCCAGCAGTACCAGGACAGGAGATAATGAAAAACTGTTTTTT. This translates into CASSTRTGDNEKLFF.

The chain employs TRBV6-5 and TRBJ1-3; perhaps TRBD1 as D (5 bases). Germline CDR1 MNHEY, CDR2 SVGAGI. This CDR3 region has 11 residues. V lost 5 bases and J lost 7, with 6 bases in between. The DNA for the CDR3 is TGTGCCAGCAGTCAGGGCAACACCATATATTTT. This gives the protein CASSQGNTIYF.

CDR3 in amino acids: CATSRGSGRDTEAFF. The DNA for the CDR3 is TGTGCCACCAGCAGAGGTTCAGGGAGGGACACTGAAGCTTTCTTT. The chain links TRBV15 to TRBJ1-1; D is perhaps TRBD1 (5 bases). Looked up from germline, CDR1 is LNHNV and CDR2 is YYDKDF (reference sequence). The CDR3 spans 15 residues. V lost 1 base, J lost 3 bases, and 12 bases lay in between.

The J gene is TRBJ2-3, the V gene TRBV19, with TRBD2 matching over 7 bases. Germline CDR1 is LNHDA and CDR2 is SQIVND (reference sequence). V was pared by 6 bases and J by 6 bases, with 18 bases of the junction left unmatched. CDR3 length equals 17 residues. In DNA, the CDR3 is TGTGCCAGTAGCCCCTTTTTGGGGCGGGGGAGAACGGATACGCAGTATTTT. Translation: CASSPFLGRGRTDTQYF.

This chain connects TRBV9 to TRBJ1-3; 7 nucleotides agree with TRBD1. Per germline, CDR1 SGDLS and CDR2 YYNGEE. CDR3 length: 16 residues. V was clipped by 3 bases and J by 4 bases; unmatched bases: 10. CDR3 loop: CASSALTGMLGNTIYF. The CDR3 DNA reads TGTGCCAGCAGCGCATTGACAGGGATGCTCGGAAACACCATATATTTT.

The chain links TRBV6-4 to TRBJ2-3, with D maybe TRBD2 (6 bases). The CDR3 length is 15 residues. Trimming pared 4 bases from V and 0 bases from J, leaving 11 bases between. Looked up from germline, CDR1 is MRHNA and CDR2 is SNTAGT. The CDR3 is CASSAAAGSTDTQYF. The CDR3 nucleotides read TGTGCCAGCAGTGCCGCCGCGGGGAGCACAGATACGCAGTATTTT.

This clone has only a few counts. This chain links TRBV4-2 with TRBJ2-4, with a weak D call TRBD2 (5 bases). Trimming took 0 bases from V and 16 from J, leaving 19 bases between them. CDR1 is LGHNA, CDR2 YNFKEQ, per germline. The CDR3 totals 14 residues. The CDR3 DNA sequence: TGTGCCAGCAGCCAAGATGGACGCCCCCGGGGAGATTACTTC. Translated: CASSQDGRPRGDYF.

The rearrangement links TRBV7-6 to TRBJ2-7; TRBD2 agrees at 10 bases. Trimming removed 4 bases from V and 4 bases from J; junction bases left unmatched: 7. The CDR3 runs 15 residues. Germline CDR1 SGHVS, CDR2 FNYEAQ. The CDR3 DNA follows: TGTGCCAGCAGCTCAGGACTAGCGGAAACTTACGAGCAGTACTTC. Translation gives CASSSGLAETYEQYF.

This chain joins TRBV18 and TRBJ2-5; D is perhaps TRBD2 (6 bases). The CDR3 covers 14 residues. V was trimmed by 5 bases and J by 5 bases, leaving 15 bases between them. Germline CDR1 and CDR2: KGHSH and LQKENI. For the CDR3, the DNA is TGTGCCAGCTCAAAACTTATAGCGGAGGAGACCCAGTACTTC. It specifies CASSKLIAEETQYF.

The chain uses TRBV13 and TRBJ2-2, with D tentatively TRBD1 (5 bases). The germline gives CDR1 PRHDT, CDR2 FYEKMQ (reference sequence). Trimming left V 6 bases short and J 2 bases short, with 19 bases between. The length of the CDR3 is 17 residues. In DNA, the CDR3 is TGTGCCAGCAGTTCCTCAGACAGACAAATAAACACCGGGGAGCTGTTTTTT. This encodes CASSSSDRQINTGELFF.

The chain combines TRBV27 with TRBJ2-1; 7 bases are shared with TRBD2. The V segment lost 1 base and the J segment 4 bases; nucleotides outside the gene matches: 10. The CDR3 is 17 amino acids. The germline CDR1 and CDR2 sequences are MNHEY and SMNVEV (reference sequence). In DNA form, the CDR3 reads TGTGCCAGCAGTTTATTGGGGACTAACCTACGATACAATGAGCAGTTCTTC. It codes for CASSLLGTNLRYNEQFF.

This clone was observed once. V is TRBV5-4 and J is TRBJ1-2; D gene unclear. Germline CDR1 is SGHNT and CDR2 is YYREEE (reference sequence). V lost 3 bases and J 0 bases, leaving 6 bases between the germline ends. The CDR3 extends over 13 amino acids. CDR3 DNA: TGTGCCAGCAGCTCGACATCTAACTATGGCTACACCTTC. Translated, it gives CASSSTSNYGYTF.

The V and J genes are TRBV18 and TRBJ1-4, with D perhaps matching TRBD1 (6 bases). V lost 6 bases and J 4 bases, leaving 12 bases between the germline ends. The CDR3 consists of 14 residues. Germline V lookup: CDR1 KGHSH, CDR2 LQKENI. The CDR3 reads CASSPGANNEKLFF. The CDR3 DNA reads TGTGCCAGCTCTCCAGGGGCGAATAATGAAAAACTGTTTTTT. Based on the CDR3 plus reference TRBV18 and TRBJ1-4, the full variable domain is NAGVMQNPRHLVRRRGQEARLRCSPMKGHSHVYWYRQLPEEGLKFMVYLQKENIIDESGMPKERFSAEFPKEGPSILRIQQVVRGDSAAYFCASSPGANNEKLFFGSGTQLSVL.

V and J are TRBV5-6 and TRBJ2-3; 10 bases align to TRBD2. Germline loops: CDR1 SGHDT, CDR2 YYEEEE. V trimming: 3 bases; J trimming: 6 bases; junction bases outside the gene matches: 13. The CDR3 runs to 17 residues. DNA for the CDR3: TGTGCCAGCAGCTCACTACAAGCGGGAGGGCCGGGGGATACGCAGTATTTT. This gives the protein CASSSLQAGGPGDTQYF.

The chain recombines TRBV11-2 with TRBJ2-7, with TRBD2 matching 8 bases. Germline V gene lookup returns CDR1 SGHAT and CDR2 FQNNGV. V gave up 1 base and J gave up 2 bases; unmatched junction bases: 4. The CDR3 is 15 amino acids. The DNA for the CDR3 is TGTGCCAGCAGCTTAGGAGCGGGAGAACCCTACGAGCAGTACTTC. This encodes CASSLGAGEPYEQYF.

This clone was seen more than once but under ten times. Here the CDR3 DNA reads TGTGCCAGCAGCGAGGGCCAGCCCCAAGAGACCCAGTACTTC. This sequence encodes CASSEGQPQETQYF. The chain uses TRBV5-4 and TRBJ2-5, with a possible D match to TRBD2 (5 bases). Between the trimmed V and J ends, which lost 4 bases and 1 base, there was a span of 11 bases. CDR1 SGHNT and CDR2 YYREEE come from the germline V gene (reference sequence). This CDR3 is built from 14 residues.

The sample holds many counts of this clone. This rearrangement joins TRBV5-1 to TRBJ1-1; no reliable D call. This CDR3 contains 13 residues. The V end was cut by 1 base, the J end by 7 bases, with 11 bases between. Germline CDR1 SGHRS, CDR2 YFSETQ. CDR3 in DNA: TGCGCCAGCAGCTTGTTCTGGGGAGGTGAAGCTTTCTTT. It specifies CASSLFWGGEAFF.

In this sample, this clone turned up a few times. The chain joins TRBV18 to TRBJ1-2, with unresolved D. Germline values: CDR1 KGHSH, CDR2 LQKENI. The germline V and J ends were trimmed by 3 bases and 8 bases, with 13 bases remaining between them. This CDR3 has 13 amino acids. The CDR3 DNA reads TGTGCCAGCTCACCCGAGGTTGTTGGAGGCTACACCTTC. Protein product: CASSPEVVGGYTF.

This clone was observed once. V and J are TRBV4-2 and TRBJ2-7; 10 nucleotides align to TRBD2. CDR1 and CDR2 from the germline V gene are LGHNA and YNFKEQ. V shed 4 bases, J shed 7 bases, and the junction held 4 bases outside the gene matches. The CDR3 totals 13 residues. CDR3 region: CASSRELAGEQYF. For the CDR3, the DNA is TGTGCCAGCAGCCGAGAACTAGCGGGGGAGCAGTACTTC.

The chain uses TRBV7-9 and TRBJ2-7, with TRBD1 as a possible D gene (6 bases). This CDR3 is built from 14 residues. Between the trimmed V and J ends, which lost 2 bases and 5 bases, there was a span of 13 bases. Germline V gene lookup returns CDR1 SEHNR and CDR2 FQNEAQ (reference sequence). This CDR3 is CASSLYNRADEQYF. The CDR3 nucleotides read TGTGCCAGCAGCTTATATAACAGGGCCGACGAGCAGTACTTC.

In its sample, this clone was seen once. The chain employs TRBV4-1 and TRBJ2-1, with D possibly matching TRBD1 (5 bases). The length of the CDR3 is 15 residues. CDR1 is MGHRA, CDR2 YSYEKL, per germline. The germline V and J ends were trimmed by 1 base and 3 bases, with 10 bases remaining between them. The CDR3 spells CASSQVDRFYNEQFF. The CDR3 DNA follows: TGCGCCAGCAGCCAAGTTGACAGATTCTACAATGAGCAGTTCTTC.

The chain is built from TRBV5-1 and TRBJ2-3; 11 nucleotides line up with TRBD2. The CDR3 sequence is 16 residues long. Germline CDR1 and CDR2: SGHRS and YFSETQ. Trimming at V came to 3 bases and at J to 6 bases, leaving 9 bases not matched to a gene. DNA of the CDR3: TGCGCCAGCAGCTGGGGACTAGCGGAGCTAGAGGATACGCAGTATTTT. This encodes CASSWGLAELEDTQYF. Based on the CDR3 plus reference TRBV5-1 and TRBJ2-3, the full variable domain is KAGVTQTPRYLIKTRGQQVTLSCSPISGHRSVSWYQQTPGQGLQFLFEYFSETQRNKGNFPGRFSGRQFSNSRSEMNVSTLELGDSALYLCASSWGLAELEDTQYFGPGTRLTVL.

The J gene is TRBJ2-1, the V gene TRBV14, with D perhaps TRBD2 (5 bases). CDR3 length equals 16 residues. The ends were cut back, 0 bases at V and 9 bases at J, with 18 bases in the middle. Germline assignment: CDR1 SGHDN and CDR2 FVKESK. The CDR3 DNA is TGTGCCAGCAGCCAAGACGGGTCGGTTGAGGGTCGTGAGCAGTTCTTC. This gives the protein CASSQDGSVEGREQFF.